What follows are 25 T cell receptor beta chains derived from one specimen sequenced in a study of blood T cell repertoires in COVID-19. TCRdb's table, derived via immunoSEQ multiplex PCR, lists solely in-frame clones and lacks some. The sample consists of 100,000 to 150,000 clones, over 80% of them appearing once. The sample was peripheral blood. The receptors were gathered from a man in his 70s with acute or convalescent COVID-19.

The CDR3, as DNA: TGTGCCAGCAGATTGGGACACCGGGCAACTAATGAAAAACTGTTTTTT. Protein sequence: CASRLGHRATNEKLFF. The V gene is TRBV2, the J gene TRBJ1-4, with D possibly matching TRBD1 (6 bases). V lost 6 bases and J 0 bases, leaving 14 bases between the germline ends. In germline, CDR1 is SNHLY, CDR2 FYNNEI. The CDR3 is 16 residues long.

V usage is TRBV27 and J usage is TRBJ1-6; possibly TRBD1 for D (6 bases). Trimming cost V 6 bases and J 13 bases, with 13 bases left between them. Germline values: CDR1 MNHEY, CDR2 SMNVEV (reference sequence). The CDR3 contains 12 residues. The CDR3 DNA sequence: TGTGCCAGCAGCAAGACAGGCGGCCCCCTCCACTTT. This codes for CASSKTGGPLHF.

The CDR3 reads CASTAIGGALNEQFF. CDR3 nucleotides: TGTGCCAGCACCGCCATCGGGGGGGCCCTGAATGAGCAGTTCTTC. This chain links TRBV9 with TRBJ2-1, with TRBD2 identical over 8 bases. V shed 6 bases, J shed 7 bases, and the junction held 12 bases outside the gene matches. CDR3 length: 15 amino acids. Germline loops: CDR1 SGDLS, CDR2 YYNGEE.

The V gene is TRBV6-1, the J gene TRBJ1-1; D gene unclear. This CDR3 region has 17 residues. Looked up from germline, CDR1 is MNHNS and CDR2 is SASEGT. The V end lost 3 bases, the J end lost 0 bases, and 17 bases lay between the germline ends. In nucleotides, the CDR3 is TGTGCCAGCAGTGATCGGGATGAATGGGATCTGAACACTGAAGCTTTCTTT. It encodes CASSDRDEWDLNTEAFF.

This sequence joins TRBV9 and TRBJ1-3, with a weak D call TRBD1 (5 bases). The CDR3 sequence is 15 residues long. Germline V gene data show CDR1 as SGDLS and CDR2 as YYNGEE. Between the trimmed V and J ends, which lost 5 bases and 0 bases, there was a span of 12 bases. DNA of the CDR3: TGTGCCAGCAGTGTTGACAGCCACTCTGGAAACACCATATATTTT. This codes for CASSVDSHSGNTIYF.

This clone was picked up a small number of times. The V call is TRBV6-4, the J call TRBJ1-1; 7 nucleotides agree with TRBD1. The V gene's germline CDR1 is MRHNA and CDR2 SNTAGT. Trimming at V came to 6 bases and at J to 4 bases, leaving 5 bases not matched to a gene. The CDR3 spans 13 residues. The CDR3 coding sequence is TGTGCCAGCAGGAGGACAGGCTTCACTGAAGCTTTCTTT. Protein: CASRRTGFTEAFF.

The chain is built from TRBV20-1 and TRBJ2-1; D not certain. CDR1 is DFQATT, CDR2 SNEGSKA, per germline (reference sequence). This CDR3 is built from 11 residues. V gave up 1 base and J gave up 8 bases, with 6 bases separating them. Written as DNA, the CDR3 is TGCAGTGCTAGAGGGCTCGATGAGCAGTTCTTC. This gives the protein CSARGLDEQFF.

Only a few counts were recorded for this clone. V gene TRBV4-1 combines with J gene TRBJ2-7, with TRBD2 matching 8 bases. The CDR3 sequence is 17 residues long. The V gene end was trimmed by 1 base and the J gene end by 3 bases; junction bases not matched to a gene: 11. Germline assignment: CDR1 MGHRA and CDR2 YSYEKL. The chain's CDR3 is CASSQAFTAGVYYEQYF. In DNA, the CDR3 is TGCGCCAGCAGCCAAGCATTCACAGCGGGGGTTTACTACGAGCAGTACTTC.

The CDR3 DNA reads as TGTGCCAGCAGTCGAGCCGCCTCAAGCAATCAGCCCCAGCATTTT. Encoded protein: CASSRAASSNQPQHF. This rearrangement joins TRBV6-2 or TRBV6-3 to TRBJ1-5, with no clear D. The germline gives CDR1 MNHEY, CDR2 SVGEGT. The CDR3 contains 15 residues. V was cut by 5 bases and J by 1 base, with 12 bases left in between.

This clone appeared a single time. The chain links TRBV11-3 to TRBJ2-1; 7 positions agree with TRBD1. The germline CDR1 and CDR2 sequences are SGHNT and YENEEA. J was trimmed by 7 bases and V by 5 bases; bases with no gene match: 5. The CDR3 runs 13 residues. The CDR3 sequence: CASSMTGLNEQFF. The CDR3 nucleotides read TGTGCCAGCAGCATGACAGGGTTGAATGAGCAGTTCTTC.

This chain links TRBV19 with TRBJ1-4; 8 bases match TRBD1. Germline CDR1 LNHDA, CDR2 SQIVND (reference sequence). This CDR3 spans 15 amino acids. J was trimmed by 10 bases and V by 5 bases; bases with no gene match: 12. In DNA form, the CDR3 reads TGTGCCAGTAGTGTTCTGGACAGGGAGGGAGGAAAACTGTTTTTT. Residues: CASSVLDREGGKLFF.

The V gene is TRBV4-1, the J gene TRBJ1-2; D call uncertain. CDR1 and CDR2 (germline): MGHRA, YSYEKL. V lost 4 bases, J lost 3 bases, and 12 bases lay in between. The CDR3 runs 14 residues. This chain's CDR3 is CASSRANGDYGYTF. The DNA of the CDR3 is TGCGCCAGCAGCCGAGCCAATGGTGACTATGGCTACACCTTC.

J is TRBJ1-5 and V is TRBV3-1 (or the pseudogene TRBV3-2); TRBD1 might be the D (6 bases). Germline V gene data show CDR1 as LGHDT and CDR2 as YNNKEL (reference sequence). There are 14 residues in the CDR3. Trimming pared 4 bases from V and 3 bases from J, leaving 10 bases between. The CDR3 sequence: CASSPRGINQPQHF. The CDR3 nucleotides read TGTGCCAGCAGCCCCAGGGGTATCAATCAGCCCCAGCATTTT.

This chain links TRBV18 with TRBJ1-6; weak D call: TRBD1 (6 bases). V lost 0 bases, J lost 9 bases, and 9 bases lay in between. Germline V gene lookup returns CDR1 KGHSH and CDR2 LQKENI. CDR3 length: 14 amino acids. DNA of the CDR3: TGTGCCAGCTCACCACCGAACAGGGCTTCACCCCTCCACTTT. Its protein is CASSPPNRASPLHF.

The chain combines TRBV5-1 with TRBJ2-6, with 9 bases lining up with TRBD1. Germline CDR1 is SGHRS and CDR2 is YFSETQ. Unmatched junction bases numbered 5, after V lost 4 bases and J lost 0 bases. This CDR3 region has 17 residues. CDR3 region: CASSVDRGSSGANVLTF. For the CDR3, the DNA is TGCGCCAGCAGCGTTGACAGGGGGTCCTCTGGGGCCAACGTCCTGACTTTC. The full variable domain, its missing parts supplied by reference TRBV5-1 and TRBJ2-6, is KAGVTQTPRYLIKTRGQQVTLSCSPISGHRSVSWYQQTPGQGLQFLFEYFSETQRNKGNFPGRFSGRQFSNSRSEMNVSTLELGDSALYLCASSVDRGSSGANVLTFGAGSRLTVL.

This clone came up a few times. The gene calls are TRBV5-1 and TRBJ1-6, with D possibly TRBD1 on 6 matching bases. Germline V CDR1 and CDR2: SGHRS, YFSETQ. The CDR3 has 18 residues. Trimming removed 2 bases at V and 1 base at J, with 16 bases between. Written as DNA, the CDR3 is TGCGCCAGCAGCTTCCAAACGACAGGTGGTTCCTATAATTCACCCCTCCACTTT. This encodes CASSFQTTGGSYNSPLHF.

The chain links TRBV15 to TRBJ1-5, with unresolved D. The germline V gene has CDR1 LNHNV and CDR2 YYDKDF (reference sequence). The ends were cut back, 5 bases at V and 4 bases at J, with 6 bases in the middle. The CDR3 is 12 residues long. The DNA of the CDR3 is TGTGCCACCAGCTCTCCGAATCAGCCCCAGCATTTT. Translation gives CATSSPNQPQHF. The full variable domain, its missing parts supplied by reference TRBV15 and TRBJ1-5, is DAMVIQNPRYQVTQFGKPVTLSCSQTLNHNVMYWYQQKSSQAPKLLFHYYDKDFNNEADTPDNFQSRRPNTSFCFLDIRSPGLGDTAMYLCATSSPNQPQHFGDGTRLSIL.

The gene calls are TRBV6-5 and TRBJ2-1; 8 positions agree with TRBD1. The ends lost 10 bases at V and 8 bases at J; junction bases unmatched: 13. Germline CDR1 and CDR2: MNHEY and SVGAGI. The CDR3 length is 14 residues. This CDR3 reads CATKTGVFYHEQFF. CDR3 bases: TGTGCCACCAAGACAGGGGTCTTTTACCATGAGCAGTTCTTC.

The CDR3 sequence: CASSSQGADQPQHF. The CDR3 DNA is TGTGCCAGCAGTTCGCAGGGGGCTGATCAGCCCCAGCATTTT. The chain links TRBV6-8 to TRBJ1-5; 8 positions agree with TRBD1. The junction had 4 bases not matched to a gene; V was cut back by 4 bases and J by 5 bases. Looked up from germline, CDR1 is MNHGY and CDR2 is SAAAGT. This CDR3 region has 14 residues.

The chain carries TRBV7-8 and TRBJ2-5; weak D call: TRBD1 (5 bases). This CDR3 region has 12 residues. The V end lost 6 bases, the J end lost 5 bases, and 10 bases lay between the germline ends. The germline gives CDR1 SGHVS, CDR2 FQNEAQ. The CDR3 DNA follows: TGTGCCAGCAGGCAGGGCAGGGAGACCCAGTACTTC. Translated: CASRQGRETQYF.

The chain's CDR3 is CASSFGRGRTYEQYF. CDR3 in DNA: TGCGCCAGCAGCTTTGGTAGGGGCCGAACCTACGAGCAGTACTTC. The rearrangement joins TRBV5-1 to TRBJ2-7; a possible D gene is TRBD1 (5 bases). Germline V gene sequence: CDR1 SGHRS, CDR2 YFSETQ. V was pared by 2 bases and J by 2 bases, with 14 bases between. The CDR3 loop spans 15 amino acids.

The chain uses TRBV2 and TRBJ2-3; D is perhaps TRBD2 (6 bases). Per the germline V gene, CDR1 is SNHLY and CDR2 is FYNNEI. V lost 5 bases and J 0 bases, leaving 15 bases between the germline ends. The CDR3 sequence is 16 residues long. The CDR3 sequence: CASSFSGTSSTDTQYF. The CDR3 region has the DNA TGTGCCAGCAGTTTCTCCGGGACTTCTAGCACAGATACGCAGTATTTT.

V is TRBV3-1 (or the pseudogene TRBV3-2) and J is TRBJ1-2; 11 nucleotides agree with TRBD1. This CDR3 has 16 amino acids. Unmatched junction bases numbered 8, after V lost 4 bases and J lost 4 bases. Germline lookup yields CDR1 LGHDT and CDR2 YNNKEL (reference sequence). DNA of the CDR3: TGTGCCAGCAGCCGGGGGACAGGGGGTCGTGGCTATGGCTACACCTTC. Residues: CASSRGTGGRGYGYTF.

Regarding this clone: The sample carries other DNA sequences with the same CDR3. This chain connects TRBV4-1 to TRBJ2-7; 11 nucleotides match TRBD1. Germline CDR1 reads MGHRA; CDR2 reads YSYEKL. J gave up 3 bases and V 0 bases, and 4 bases lay outside the gene matches. This CDR3 is 16 amino acids long. The CDR3 nucleotides read TGCGCCAGCAGCCAAGATCCGGGGACAGGGGGCTACGAGCAGTACTTC. As protein: CASSQDPGTGGYEQYF.

This clone was seen a few times. The rearrangement joins TRBV6-5 to TRBJ1-4; 7 bases align to TRBD1. Looked up from germline, CDR1 is MNHEY and CDR2 is SVGAGI. CDR3 length equals 14 residues. V gave up 6 bases and J gave up 7 bases; unmatched junction bases: 8. The CDR3 DNA sequence: TGTGCCAGCAGGTCAGGGGGATGGGTTGAAAAACTGTTTTTT. Protein product: CASRSGGWVEKLFF.